This T cell receptor (beta chain) stems from a study of blood T cell repertoires in COVID-19. About the research overall: Specimens from acute and convalescent COVID-19 originated in the United States, Italy and Spain. Nucleic acid was either cDNA or gDNA, and it came from T cells, B-cell-depleted T cells, or PBMCs.

The CDR3 is 15 amino acids. Trimming cost V 4 bases and J 4 bases; bases outside gene matches: 7. Germline CDR1 is SGHNT and CDR2 is YYREEE (reference sequence). Participant reports of clinical history set cohort assignment. Before being deemed recovered, Cohort 3 donors had two negative PCRs, clearance, or symptom resolution. Sequenced by immunoSEQ multiplex PCR; TCRdb stores in-frame clones only, minus some. The sample has about 270,000 clones; about nine tenths are singletons. Sequencing input: PBMCs or T cells enriched from blood (not recorded which). The V call is TRBV5-4, the J call TRBJ1-1, with 10 bases identical to TRBD1. This receptor was obtained from a woman in her forties or fifties who had recovered from COVID-19. The CDR3 DNA follows: TGTGCCAGCAGCGAACGACAGGGGGCGGGCACTGAAGCTTTCTTT. Its protein is CASSERQGAGTEAFF. Using reference TRBV5-4 and TRBJ1-1 for the parts outside the CDR3, the full variable domain is ETGVTQSPTHLIKTRGQQVTLRCSSQSGHNTVSWYQQALGQGPQFIFQYYREEENGRGNFPPRFSGLQFPNYSSELNVNALELDDSALYLCASSERQGAGTEAFFGQGTRLTVV.